Listed here is a single T cell receptor beta chain. Its antigen is not known. This entry is derived from a study of a mutant IDH1 vaccine in newly diagnosed glioma. Time point reported: week 5, during vaccination. Doses of 300 ug of mutant IDH1 20-mer peptide were given with topical imiquimod. CDR3 length equals 11 residues. The V gene lost 6 bases and the J gene lost 4 bases, with 6 bases spanning the gap. CDR1 and CDR2 from the germline V gene are MNHNS and SASEGT. The protocol was immunoSEQ multiplex PCR, while the TCRdb copy is restricted to in-frame clones and leaves out a portion. The sample records 40,000 to 65,000 clones, around 80% being singletons.

This sequence originates from a woman in her thirties or forties with glioma. The chain uses TRBV6-1 and TRBJ1-1; no clear D. The sample here was PBMCs, taken from a glioma patient whose treatment included an IDH1 peptide vaccine. The CDR3 here is CASRRVTEAFF. The CDR3 DNA reads as TGTGCCAGCAGGAGGGTCACTGAAGCTTTCTTT.